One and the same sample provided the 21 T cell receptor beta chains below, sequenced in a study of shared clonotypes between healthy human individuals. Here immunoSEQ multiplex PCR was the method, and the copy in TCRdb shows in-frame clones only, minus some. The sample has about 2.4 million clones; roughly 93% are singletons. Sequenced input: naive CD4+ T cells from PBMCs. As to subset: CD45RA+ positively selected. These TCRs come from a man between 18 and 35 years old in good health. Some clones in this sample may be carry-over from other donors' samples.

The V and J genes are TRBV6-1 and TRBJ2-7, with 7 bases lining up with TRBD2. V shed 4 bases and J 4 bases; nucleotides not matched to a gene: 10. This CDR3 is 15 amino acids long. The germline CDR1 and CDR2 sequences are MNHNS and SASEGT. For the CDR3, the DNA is TGTGCCAGCAGTGTAGACCCGGGAGGCCGTTACGAGCAGTACTTC. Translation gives CASSVDPGGRYEQYF.

CDR3 sequence reads: CASSQGLAGGPFETQYF. In nucleotides, the CDR3 is TGCGCCAGCAGCCAAGGGCTAGCGGGAGGGCCTTTTGAGACCCAGTACTTC. The gene calls are TRBV4-3 and TRBJ2-5, with 12 bases lining up with TRBD2. CDR3 length: 17 amino acids. V dropped 1 base and J dropped 5; count of bases not matched to a gene: 8. Germline CDR1 is LGHNA and CDR2 is YSLEER.

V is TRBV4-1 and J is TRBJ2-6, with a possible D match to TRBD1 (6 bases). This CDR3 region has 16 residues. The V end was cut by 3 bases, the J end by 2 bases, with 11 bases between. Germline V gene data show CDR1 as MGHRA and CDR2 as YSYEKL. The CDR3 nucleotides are TGCGCCAGCAGCCAGGCAGGGGTTCCTGGGGCCAACGTCCTGACTTTC. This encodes CASSQAGVPGANVLTF.

CDR3 sequence reads: CASSQVGSGATQETQYF. The CDR3, as DNA: TGCGCCAGCAGCCAAGTTGGGAGCGGCGCCACTCAAGAGACCCAGTACTTC. This chain joins TRBV4-1 and TRBJ2-5; D is possibly TRBD2 (5 bases). CDR3 length: 17 residues. CDR1 and CDR2 (germline): MGHRA, YSYEKL. The V gene lost 1 base and the J gene lost 2 bases, with 17 bases spanning the gap.

The CDR3 sequence: CASSYRGSNTGELFF. The CDR3 DNA reads as TGTGCCAGCAGTTACAGGGGGTCGAACACCGGGGAGCTGTTTTTT. V usage is TRBV6-5 and J usage is TRBJ2-2; TRBD1 is a possible D gene (6 bases). This CDR3 contains 15 residues. V was clipped by 2 bases and J by 0 bases, with 7 bases between them. CDR1 MNHEY and CDR2 SVGAGI come from the germline V gene.

The DNA for the CDR3 is TGCGCCAGCAGCCAGGGACAGGTCTTCAATCAGCCCCAGCATTTT. Its protein is CASSQGQVFNQPQHF. J is TRBJ1-5 and V is TRBV4-1; 8 bases are shared with TRBD1. The junction had 4 bases not matched to a gene; V was cut back by 3 bases and J by 3 bases. This CDR3 is built from 15 residues. The germline V gene encodes CDR1 MGHRA and CDR2 YSYEKL.

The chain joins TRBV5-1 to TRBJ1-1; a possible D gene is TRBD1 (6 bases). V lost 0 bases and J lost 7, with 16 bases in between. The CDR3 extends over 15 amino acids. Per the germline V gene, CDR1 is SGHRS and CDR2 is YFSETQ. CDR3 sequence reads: CASSLAGAPWSEAFF. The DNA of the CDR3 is TGCGCCAGCAGCTTGGCAGGGGCCCCCTGGAGTGAAGCTTTCTTT.

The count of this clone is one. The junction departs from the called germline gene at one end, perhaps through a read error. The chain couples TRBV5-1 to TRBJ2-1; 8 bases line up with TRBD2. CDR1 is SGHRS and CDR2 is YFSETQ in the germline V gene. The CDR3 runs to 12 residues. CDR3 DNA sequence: TGCGCCAGCAGCCCGGGACTCCCAGCGGGGGTCTTC. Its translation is CASSPGLPAGVF.

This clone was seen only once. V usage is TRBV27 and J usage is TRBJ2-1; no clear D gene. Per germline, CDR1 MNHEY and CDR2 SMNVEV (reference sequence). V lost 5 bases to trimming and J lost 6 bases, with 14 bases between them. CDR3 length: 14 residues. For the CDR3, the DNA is TGTGCCAGCAGTCTAGAGGACCCCTCCAATGAGCAGTTCTTC. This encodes CASSLEDPSNEQFF.

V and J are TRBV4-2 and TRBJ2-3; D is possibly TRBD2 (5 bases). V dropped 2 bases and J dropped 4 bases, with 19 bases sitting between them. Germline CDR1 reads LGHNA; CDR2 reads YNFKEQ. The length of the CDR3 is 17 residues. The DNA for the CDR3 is TGTGCCAGCAGCCAACCGTTTATGAGCGGAAGCTCAGATACGCAGTATTTT. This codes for CASSQPFMSGSSDTQYF.

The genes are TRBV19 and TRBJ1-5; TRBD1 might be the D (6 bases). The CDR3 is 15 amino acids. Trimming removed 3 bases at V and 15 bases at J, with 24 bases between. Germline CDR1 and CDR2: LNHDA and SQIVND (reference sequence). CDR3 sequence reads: CASSIDRSGGDSTHF. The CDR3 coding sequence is TGTGCCAGTAGTATCGACAGGTCCGGTGGTGATTCCACGCATTTT.

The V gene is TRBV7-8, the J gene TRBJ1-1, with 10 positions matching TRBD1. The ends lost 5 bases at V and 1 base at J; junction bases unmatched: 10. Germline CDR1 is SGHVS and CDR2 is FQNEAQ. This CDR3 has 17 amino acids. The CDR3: CASSPGQGSLSNTEAFF. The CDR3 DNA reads TGTGCCAGCAGCCCGGGACAGGGGTCCCTCTCGAACACTGAAGCTTTCTTT.

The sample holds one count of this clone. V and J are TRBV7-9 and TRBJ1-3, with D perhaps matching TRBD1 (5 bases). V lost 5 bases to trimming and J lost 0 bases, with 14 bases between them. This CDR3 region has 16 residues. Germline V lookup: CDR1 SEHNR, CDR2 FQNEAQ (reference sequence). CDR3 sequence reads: CASSAQQGLSGNTIYF. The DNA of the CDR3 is TGTGCCAGCAGCGCCCAGCAGGGACTCTCTGGAAACACCATATATTTT.

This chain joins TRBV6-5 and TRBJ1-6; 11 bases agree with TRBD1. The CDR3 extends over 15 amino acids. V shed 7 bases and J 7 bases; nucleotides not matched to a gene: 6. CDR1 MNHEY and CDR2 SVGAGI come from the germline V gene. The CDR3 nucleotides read TGTGCCAGCAAGGACAGGGGGCTAGGGAATTCACCCCTCCACTTT. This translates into CASKDRGLGNSPLHF.

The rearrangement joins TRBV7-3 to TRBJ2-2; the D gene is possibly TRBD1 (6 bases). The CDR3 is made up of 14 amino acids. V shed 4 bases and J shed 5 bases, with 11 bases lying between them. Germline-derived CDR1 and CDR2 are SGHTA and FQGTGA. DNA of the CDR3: TGTGCCAGCAGCTATTCGGACAGTACCGGGGAGCTGTTTTTT. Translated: CASSYSDSTGELFF.

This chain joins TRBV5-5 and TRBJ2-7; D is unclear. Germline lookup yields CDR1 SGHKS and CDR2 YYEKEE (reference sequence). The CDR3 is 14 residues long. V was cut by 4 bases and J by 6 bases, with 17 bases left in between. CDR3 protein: CASSRAIPPIEQYF. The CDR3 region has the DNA TGTGCCAGCAGCCGCGCCATCCCCCCTATCGAGCAGTACTTC.

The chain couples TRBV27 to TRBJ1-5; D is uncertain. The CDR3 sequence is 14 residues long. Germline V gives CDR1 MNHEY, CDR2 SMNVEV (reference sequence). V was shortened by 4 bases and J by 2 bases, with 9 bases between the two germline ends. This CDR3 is CASSSTERNQPQHF. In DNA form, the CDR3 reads TGTGCCAGCAGTTCGACGGAGCGCAATCAGCCCCAGCATTTT.

DNA for the CDR3: TGTGCCAGTAGTATTAGGGACAGGGAAGACGGCTACACCTTC. It is translated as CASSIRDREDGYTF. The chain employs TRBV19 and TRBJ1-2, with 9 bases identical to TRBD1. Germline CDR1 reads LNHDA; CDR2 reads SQIVND (reference sequence). Trimming removed 3 bases from V and 8 bases from J; junction bases left unmatched: 7. The CDR3 spans 14 residues. The whole variable domain, filled in from reference TRBV19 and TRBJ1-2, reads DGGITQSPKYLFRKEGQNVTLSCEQNLNHDAMYWYRQDPGQGLRLIYYSQIVNDFQKGDIAEGYSVSREKKESFPLTVTSAQKNPTAFYLCASSIRDREDGYTFGSGTRLTVV.

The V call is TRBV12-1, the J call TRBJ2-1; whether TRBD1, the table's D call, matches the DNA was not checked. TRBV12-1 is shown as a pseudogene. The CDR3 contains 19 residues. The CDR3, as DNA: TGTGCCAGCATTTCCGGGCAGAGAGGACAGGGCCGGAAGAACAATGAGCAGTTCTTC. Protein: CASISGQRGQGRKNNEQFF.

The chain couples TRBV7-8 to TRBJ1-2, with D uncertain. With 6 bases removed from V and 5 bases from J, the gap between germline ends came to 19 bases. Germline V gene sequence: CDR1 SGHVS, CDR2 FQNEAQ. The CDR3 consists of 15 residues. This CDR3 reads CASSITAANPYGYTF. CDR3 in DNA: TGTGCCAGCAGTATCACAGCCGCAAACCCTTATGGCTACACCTTC.

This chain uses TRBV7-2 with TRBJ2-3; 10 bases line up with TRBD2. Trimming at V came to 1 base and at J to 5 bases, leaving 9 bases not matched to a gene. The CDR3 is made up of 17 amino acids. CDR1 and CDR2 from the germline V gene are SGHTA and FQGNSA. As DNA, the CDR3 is TGTGCCAGCAGCTTAGGTGTGCTAGCGGGAGCCAGAGATACGCAGTATTTT. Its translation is CASSLGVLAGARDTQYF.